This T cell receptor (beta chain) was obtained from a study of cytomegalovirus exposure and HLA in healthy donors. On this clone: Its antigen remains unknown.

Study results and limitations: Earlier findings revealed that most TCR beta V segments proved productive either about 87% or about 30% of the time. The likely origin of a cluster of highly shared sequence variants was a sequencing artifact. With high specificity and sensitivity, the classifier reportedly diagnosed cytomegalovirus status. CMV serostatus alone was available as immune exposure information.

Germline CDR1 reads MNHNS; CDR2 reads SASEGT. CDR3 length: 13 amino acids. V shed 7 bases and J shed 6 bases, with 10 bases lying between them. This PCR relied on a set of 60 Vbeta primers and 13 Jbeta primers. Sequencing was performed with immunoSEQ multiplex PCR; in TCRdb, only in-frame clones are kept and a portion is missing. The sample includes 140,000 to 150,000 clones, 72% of them seen just once. The sample was PBMCs. The clonotype comes from a man between 40 and 49 years old in good health and CMV-seronegative. The rearrangement links TRBV6-1 to TRBJ1-6; perhaps TRBD1 as D (6 bases). The CDR3 DNA reads TGTGCCAGCATCGGCAGGGGTAATTCACCCCTCCACTTT. It codes for CASIGRGNSPLHF.